This T cell receptor (beta chain) was observed in a study of blood T cell repertoires in COVID-19. Clones were sequenced by immunoSEQ multiplex PCR, and TCRdb holds only the in-frame ones, with some missing. The repertoire has fewer than 180,000 clones, around 87% of them found once; the top ten carry approximately 4.1%. Trimming at V came to 6 bases and at J to 5 bases, leaving 7 bases not matched to a gene. Germline V lookup: CDR1 SQVTM, CDR2 ANQGSEA. The CDR3 covers 15 residues. This clone has a handful of counts. The sequence derives from a woman aged 55 to 70 with active or convalescent COVID-19. V is TRBV29-1 and J is TRBJ1-4; 12 positions match TRBD1. Sequences were obtained from peripheral blood. DNA of the CDR3: TGCAGCGTAGAGGGACAGGGGGCAGACAATGAAAAACTGTTTTTT. Protein sequence: CSVEGQGADNEKLFF.